The sample holds many counts of the clone carrying this T cell receptor (beta chain). The antigen is unknown. This specimen comes from a study of CD8 T cells in ankylosing spondylitis. TCRdb independently ran MiXCR on the 5' RACE reads; one entry per CDR3 protein. The profile shows fewer than 250,000 distinct CDR3 sequences, 8% to 11% of them singletons. The V end was cut by 6 bases, the J end by 8 bases, with 17 bases between. This CDR3 is built from 13 residues. Germline CDR1 is DFQATT and CDR2 is SNEGSKA (reference sequence). General study findings and limits: In ankylosing spondylitis blood, a motif of eight highly homologous TCR beta variants appeared characteristic.

The chain has TRBV20-1 and TRBJ2-4; TRBD1 or TRBD2 may be the D gene (6 bases each). Sequences were obtained from blood, either unsorted or a sorted T cell fraction (not recorded which). The clonotype was recovered from a male donor with ankylosing spondylitis or in good health (not recorded which). DNA for the CDR3: TGCAGTGCCATAGGGGGGATTCGAGACATTCAGTACTTC. This gives the protein CSAIGGIRDIQYF.